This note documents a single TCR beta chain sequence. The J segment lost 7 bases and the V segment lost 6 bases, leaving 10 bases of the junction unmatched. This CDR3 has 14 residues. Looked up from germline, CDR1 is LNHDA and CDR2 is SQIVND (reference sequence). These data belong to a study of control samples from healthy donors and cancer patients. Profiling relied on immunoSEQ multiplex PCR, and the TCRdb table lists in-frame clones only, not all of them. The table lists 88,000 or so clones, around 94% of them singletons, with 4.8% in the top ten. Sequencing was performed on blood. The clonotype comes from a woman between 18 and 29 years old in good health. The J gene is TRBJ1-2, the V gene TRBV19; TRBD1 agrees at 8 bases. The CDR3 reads CASSTNQGARGYTF. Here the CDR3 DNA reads TGTGCCAGTAGCACCAACCAGGGGGCGCGTGGCTACACCTTC.